This T cell receptor beta chain was identified during a study of beta chain features in type 1 diabetes. Background on the study: Examination of sorted cells across all samples involved 98,000,000 or so cells.

Findings of the study overall: PCR might favor shorter templates, equally in patients and controls. Because the template was cDNA, high-expressing cells might be over-represented.

There are 17 residues in the CDR3. Germline CDR1 SGHNT, CDR2 YYREEE (reference sequence). The V gene end was trimmed by 5 bases and the J gene end by 5 bases; junction bases not matched to a gene: 8. The sample holds a few counts of this clone. Its target is unknown. The whole isolated RNA underwent reverse transcription, so sequencing captured expressed TCRB transcripts. Clones were read by immunoSEQ multiplex PCR, and TCRdb kept only the in-frame ones, dropping some. The data contain 430,000 or so clones, 11% of them singletons. Purity exceeded 98% in all sorted populations. The chain uses TRBV5-4 and TRBJ2-3; 16 bases match TRBD2. Sequencing used naive CD4+ T cells from blood. This TCR came from a woman aged 18-30 years in good health. The CDR3 coding sequence is TGTGCCAGCAGACCGGGACTAGCGGGGGGGCAAGGAGATACGCAGTATTTT. This gives the protein CASRPGLAGGQGDTQYF.